This passage covers 30 T cell receptor beta chains from one sample sequenced in a study of blood T cell repertoires in COVID-19. Clones were read by immunoSEQ multiplex PCR, and TCRdb kept only the in-frame ones, dropping some. This sample yields hundreds of thousands of clones, of which approximately 90% are seen a single time; 6.5% to 9.5% belongs to the top ten. The sequenced material came from PBMCs or T cells enriched from blood (not recorded which). These receptor sequences come from a woman aged 55-75 years who had recovered from COVID-19.

The genes are TRBV5-1 and TRBJ2-2, with 11 bases aligning to TRBD2. Germline V lookup: CDR1 SGHRS, CDR2 YFSETQ. This CDR3 has 15 amino acids. The ends lost 7 bases at V and 4 bases at J; junction bases unmatched: 6. The CDR3 nucleotides read TGCGCCAGCTACGCGGGACTAGCGGCCACCGGGGAGCTGTTTTTT. Encoded protein: CASYAGLAATGELFF.

The chain uses TRBV11-2 and TRBJ1-1; TRBD1 might be the D (5 bases). Trimming took 4 bases from V and 4 from J, leaving 7 bases between them. The CDR3 extends over 12 amino acids. CDR1 SGHAT and CDR2 FQNNGV come from the germline V gene. The CDR3 spells CASSSTVTEAFF. The CDR3 nucleotides read TGTGCCAGCAGCTCGACAGTCACTGAAGCTTTCTTT.

The chain combines TRBV5-1 with TRBJ2-7, with a possible D match to TRBD1 (5 bases). The CDR3 loop spans 14 amino acids. CDR1 SGHRS and CDR2 YFSETQ come from the germline V gene. The V end was cut by 4 bases, the J end by 3 bases, with 14 bases between. CDR3 DNA: TGCGCCAGCAGCATTAGACAGCAGGACTACGAGCAGTACGTC. Its translation: CASSIRQQDYEQYV.

This chain connects TRBV18 to TRBJ2-2, with 11 bases matching TRBD2. Germline V gives CDR1 KGHSH, CDR2 LQKENI. The CDR3 is made up of 18 amino acids. V dropped 3 bases and J dropped 0; count of bases not matched to a gene: 6. CDR3: CASSPTTSGASNTGELFF. In nucleotides, the CDR3 is TGTGCCAGCTCACCGACGACTAGCGGGGCCTCGAACACCGGGGAGCTGTTTTTT.

This chain connects TRBV5-8 to TRBJ2-3, with a weak D call TRBD2 (5 bases). The germline CDR1 and CDR2 sequences are SGHTS and YDEGEE. Trimming cost V 1 base and J 0 bases, with 9 bases left between them. The CDR3 totals 15 residues. This chain's CDR3 is CASSLSGGSTDTQYF. In nucleotides, the CDR3 is TGTGCCAGCAGCTTGTCAGGAGGAAGCACAGATACGCAGTATTTT.

In its sample, this clone was seen a few times. Other DNA sequences of this sample code for an identical CDR3. V gene TRBV2 combines with J gene TRBJ1-6; 7 positions agree with TRBD1. CDR1 is SNHLY and CDR2 is FYNNEI in the germline V gene. The CDR3 spans 13 residues. Unmatched junction bases numbered 0, after V lost 6 bases and J lost 4 bases. As DNA, the CDR3 is TGTGCCAGCAGACAGGGGTATAATTCACCCCTCCACTTT. Amino acid sequence: CASRQGYNSPLHF. Full variable domain (remainder filled in from reference TRBV2 and TRBJ1-6): EPEVTQTPSHQVTQMGQEVILRCVPISNHLYFYWYRQILGQKVEFLVSFYNNEISEKSEIFDDQFSVERPDGSNFTLKIRSTKLEDSAMYFCASRQGYNSPLHFGNGTRLTVT.

V gene TRBV7-6 combines with J gene TRBJ2-5; TRBD2 aligns across 7 bases. The CDR3 length is 13 residues. Germline CDR1 reads SGHVS; CDR2 reads FNYEAQ. V shed 1 base, J shed 5 bases, and the junction held 1 base outside the gene matches. The CDR3 DNA reads TGTGCCAGCAGCTTAGTGGGGGGGGAGACCCAGTACTTC. Its translation is CASSLVGGETQYF.

The table lists this clone with a few counts. V and J are TRBV5-6 and TRBJ2-7, with TRBD1 matching over 7 bases. With V trimmed by 0 bases and J by 11 bases, 8 bases remained unmatched. CDR1 is SGHDT and CDR2 is YYEEEE in the germline V gene. The CDR3 is 13 residues long. CDR3 residues: CASSLGQGHREYF. The CDR3 nucleotides read TGTGCCAGCAGCTTGGGACAGGGACATCGGGAGTACTTC.

This chain connects TRBV3-1 (or the pseudogene TRBV3-2) to TRBJ2-3; TRBD2 aligns across 10 bases. CDR3 length: 15 amino acids. Trimming at V came to 3 bases and at J to 2 bases, leaving 2 bases not matched to a gene. Per the germline V gene, CDR1 is LGHDT and CDR2 is YNNKEL (reference sequence). The CDR3 sequence is CASSQTSGFTDTQYF. The DNA for the CDR3 is TGTGCCAGCAGCCAGACTAGCGGGTTCACAGATACGCAGTATTTT.

This sequence joins TRBV15 and TRBJ2-2; 8 bases are shared with TRBD1. Germline trimming cut 0 bases from V and 4 bases from J; bases unmatched to any gene: 1. The CDR3 is 15 amino acids. Germline V gene lookup returns CDR1 LNHNV and CDR2 YYDKDF (reference sequence). The CDR3 is CATSREGQVTGELFF. The CDR3 DNA follows: TGTGCCACCAGCAGAGAGGGACAGGTCACCGGGGAGCTGTTTTTT.

This clone is a singleton in its sample. The rearrangement links TRBV5-6 to TRBJ2-4; 7 bases align to TRBD1. The ends lost 1 base at V and 6 bases at J; junction bases unmatched: 4. The CDR3 is 14 amino acids. Germline values: CDR1 SGHDT, CDR2 YYEEEE. CDR3 sequence (DNA): TGTGCCAGCAGCTTGAGGGGGCCGGGAAACATTCAGTACTTC. This sequence encodes CASSLRGPGNIQYF.

The chain recombines TRBV15 with TRBJ1-4; TRBD1 might be the D (5 bases). The germline CDR1 and CDR2 sequences are LNHNV and YYDKDF (reference sequence). Trimming removed 0 bases at V and 0 bases at J, with 14 bases between. The CDR3 covers 18 residues. The CDR3 loop is CATSRDRSTVATNEKLFF. The CDR3 DNA sequence: TGTGCCACCAGCAGAGATCGGTCGACAGTTGCAACTAATGAAAAACTGTTTTTT.

This clone was counted a few times. This chain connects TRBV7-9 to TRBJ2-7; D may be TRBD2 (7 bases). This CDR3 is 16 amino acids long. V dropped 5 bases and J dropped 0 bases, with 17 bases sitting between them. In germline, CDR1 is SEHNR, CDR2 FQNEAQ (reference sequence). The CDR3 bases are TGTGCCAGCAGCCCCCCCGGCGGGGGCGTCTCCTACGAGCAGTACTTC. As protein: CASSPPGGGVSYEQYF.

CDR3 sequence: CASSRTSTAGNTIYF. The CDR3 DNA is TGTGCCAGCAGCCGCACGTCGACAGCTGGAAACACCATATATTTT. This rearrangement joins TRBV7-2 to TRBJ1-3, with D perhaps TRBD1 (5 bases). CDR1 is SGHTA and CDR2 is FQGNSA in the germline V gene. CDR3 length: 15 amino acids. The V end lost 5 bases, the J end lost 2 bases, and 13 bases lay between the germline ends.

CDR3 nucleotide sequence: TGCGCCAGCAGTGATTACCGGGGTGCATACGAGCAGTACTTC. Its translation is CASSDYRGAYEQYF. The chain joins TRBV10-1 to TRBJ2-7; D perhaps matches TRBD2 (5 bases). V was pared by 3 bases and J by 4 bases, with 13 bases between. This CDR3 has 14 residues. The V gene's germline CDR1 is WNHNN and CDR2 SYGVQD (reference sequence).

The rearrangement uses TRBV24-1 and TRBJ2-2, with TRBD1 matching over 8 bases. Germline CDR1 and CDR2: KGHDR and SFDVKD. Trimming removed 4 bases from V and 4 bases from J; junction bases left unmatched: 7. The CDR3 sequence is 16 residues long. CDR3 loop: CATSDLTGVGTGELFF. In DNA form, the CDR3 reads TGTGCCACCAGTGACCTGACAGGGGTTGGCACCGGGGAGCTGTTTTTT.

The chain couples TRBV6-5 to TRBJ1-2; TRBD1 matches 7 bases. The length of the CDR3 is 13 residues. J lost 4 bases, V lost 6 bases, and 5 bases had no gene match. Germline V gives CDR1 MNHEY, CDR2 SVGAGI. Here the CDR3 reads CASSATGAYGYTF. CDR3 sequence (DNA): TGTGCCAGCAGCGCTACAGGGGCCTATGGCTACACCTTC.

The V and J genes are TRBV19 and TRBJ1-5; a possible D gene is TRBD1 (5 bases). The CDR3 length is 16 residues. Per the germline V gene, CDR1 is LNHDA and CDR2 is SQIVND (reference sequence). V lost 5 bases and J 3 bases, leaving 17 bases between the germline ends. CDR3 sequence (DNA): TGTGCCAGTAGTGATTCTATGACAGCCCCCAATCAGCCCCAGCATTTT. Its translation is CASSDSMTAPNQPQHF.

The chain has TRBV2 and TRBJ1-3; 8 nucleotides line up with TRBD1. Trimming took 4 bases from V and 4 from J; bases not matched to a gene: 3. The CDR3 covers 14 residues. The germline gives CDR1 SNHLY, CDR2 FYNNEI. The CDR3 nucleotides are TGTGCCAGCAGTGCGGACAGGGCAGGAAACACCATATATTTT. It codes for CASSADRAGNTIYF.

The rearrangement uses TRBV10-2 and TRBJ1-1, with 9 bases fitting TRBD1. The CDR3 has 15 residues. CDR1 is WSHSY and CDR2 is SAAADI in the germline V gene. V dropped 3 bases and J dropped 5; count of bases not matched to a gene: 7. CDR3 in amino acids: CASSDSGQGLTEAFF. DNA of the CDR3: TGCGCCAGCAGTGACTCCGGACAGGGGTTAACTGAAGCTTTCTTT.

J is TRBJ1-5 and V is TRBV7-2, with no clear D. Germline V CDR1 and CDR2: SGHTA, FQGNSA. The V end lost 5 bases, the J end lost 8 bases, and 13 bases lay between the germline ends. CDR3 length equals 13 residues. CDR3 bases: TGTGCCAGCAGCCTAGGCCCAGGCGAGCCCCAGCATTTT. This codes for CASSLGPGEPQHF.

This chain's CDR3 is CASSYRGFNQPQHF. CDR3 nucleotides: TGTGCCAGCAGTTACCGGGGTTTCAATCAGCCCCAGCATTTT. V gene TRBV6-5 combines with J gene TRBJ1-5; D is ambiguous. V was clipped by 2 bases and J by 3 bases, with 8 bases between them. Germline V gene data show CDR1 as MNHEY and CDR2 as SVGAGI. The CDR3 has 14 amino acids.

This chain joins TRBV5-1 and TRBJ1-2; 10 nucleotides align to TRBD1. Germline-derived CDR1 and CDR2 are SGHRS and YFSETQ. The V segment lost 5 bases and the J segment 4 bases; nucleotides outside the gene matches: 5. The CDR3 runs to 14 residues. The CDR3 coding sequence is TGCGCCAGCAGGACAGGGACAGGGGTCTATGGCTACACCTTC. Its protein product is CASRTGTGVYGYTF.

In this sample, this clone turned up once. This same CDR3 is encoded by further DNA sequences in the sample. The rearrangement joins TRBV19 to TRBJ1-1; 10 nucleotides match TRBD1. Trimming at V came to 5 bases and at J to 11 bases, leaving 2 bases not matched to a gene. Germline V gene sequence: CDR1 LNHDA, CDR2 SQIVND (reference sequence). The CDR3 consists of 11 residues. CDR3: CASSPGQGAFF. The CDR3 coding sequence is TGTGCCAGTAGTCCGGGACAGGGGGCTTTCTTT.

The V call is TRBV6-5, the J call TRBJ2-1; D may be TRBD2 (6 bases). V was cut by 8 bases and J by 7 bases, with 12 bases left in between. CDR1 is MNHEY and CDR2 is SVGAGI in the germline V gene. This CDR3 comprises 12 residues. The CDR3 spells CASALGGNEQFF. In nucleotides, the CDR3 is TGTGCCAGCGCCTTGGGGGGAAATGAGCAGTTCTTC.

This chain links TRBV6-2 or TRBV6-3 with TRBJ2-7; D uncertain. Trimming pared 3 bases from V and 3 bases from J, leaving 12 bases between. The germline V gene encodes CDR1 MNHEY and CDR2 SVGEGT. CDR3 length: 14 amino acids. CDR3: CASSYSGARYEQYF. The DNA for the CDR3 is TGTGCCAGCAGTTATTCCGGAGCTCGCTACGAGCAGTACTTC.

The CDR3 loop is CASSPGQGPYNEQFF. For the CDR3, the DNA is TGTGCCAGCTCACCCGGACAGGGCCCCTACAATGAGCAGTTCTTC. V is TRBV18 and J is TRBJ2-1; 8 bases are a match to TRBD1. The germline V gene encodes CDR1 KGHSH and CDR2 LQKENI. The CDR3 is made up of 15 amino acids. J lost 2 bases, V lost 3 bases, and 3 bases had no gene match.

The V gene is TRBV6-5, the J gene TRBJ2-4; possibly TRBD1 for D (6 bases). The germline gives CDR1 MNHEY, CDR2 SVGAGI. The germline V and J ends were trimmed by 7 bases and 1 base, with 11 bases remaining between them. The length of the CDR3 is 14 residues. The CDR3 DNA sequence: TGTGCCAGCACAGGGGCGGTGGCCAAAAACATTCAGTACTTC. This gives the protein CASTGAVAKNIQYF.

CDR3 region: CASELFSANNQPQHF. CDR3 DNA: TGTGCCAGCGAACTCTTCTCCGCCAACAATCAGCCCCAGCATTTT. The rearrangement joins TRBV6-5 to TRBJ1-5, with D hard to call. Germline-derived CDR1 and CDR2 are MNHEY and SVGAGI. The CDR3 is 15 amino acids. V dropped 8 bases and J dropped 3 bases, with 17 bases sitting between them.

The rearrangement uses TRBV6-1 and TRBJ1-2; perhaps TRBD1 as D (6 bases). The CDR3 extends over 12 amino acids. Germline values: CDR1 MNHNS, CDR2 SASEGT. The V end was cut by 5 bases, the J end by 4 bases, with 8 bases between. The CDR3 region has the DNA TGTGCCAGCAGTCGGACAGTCTATGGCTACACCTTC. This translates into CASSRTVYGYTF.